These 6 T cell receptor beta chains were sequenced from one sample in a study of blood T cell repertoires in COVID-19. The table came from immunoSEQ multiplex PCR; TCRdb's copy has only in-frame clones and leaves some out. The data hold 9,700 or so clones, with 81% observed a single time. The sequenced material came from peripheral blood. All receptors come from a man aged 60 to 69 with active COVID-19.

The chain has TRBV5-1 and TRBJ1-2, with 11 bases fitting TRBD1. The CDR3 runs to 16 residues. Germline CDR1 and CDR2: SGHRS and YFSETQ. V lost 4 bases, J lost 4 bases, and 9 bases stayed unmatched. CDR3 bases: TGCGCCAGCAGCGATGAGGGACAGGGGGGTGGCTATGGCTACACCTTC. Protein product: CASSDEGQGGGYGYTF.

The chain couples TRBV7-8 to TRBJ2-5, with 11 bases aligning to TRBD2. In germline, CDR1 is SGHVS, CDR2 FQNEAQ. Trimming at V came to 5 bases and at J to 6 bases, leaving 14 bases not matched to a gene. The CDR3 loop spans 17 amino acids. For the CDR3, the DNA is TGTGCCAGCAGCCCCCGACTACTAGCGGGAGACGGAAAGACCCAGTACTTC. Its protein is CASSPRLLAGDGKTQYF.

As DNA, the CDR3 is TGTGCCAGCAGCTTATTGTCAGGGGGCTGGGGCTCCTACGAGCAGTACTTC. It translates to CASSLLSGGWGSYEQYF. The chain uses TRBV7-2 and TRBJ2-7, with 8 positions matching TRBD1. The V and J ends lost 2 bases and 0 bases, in that order; junction bases with no gene match: 9. Germline CDR1 and CDR2: SGHTA and FQGNSA. The CDR3 covers 17 residues.

This clone turned up a few times. The chain is built from TRBV7-9 and TRBJ1-2; possibly TRBD1 for D (5 bases). The germline CDR1 and CDR2 sequences are SEHNR and FQNEAQ (reference sequence). This CDR3 contains 15 residues. Deletions cut 0 bases from V and 8 bases from J, with 16 bases between. CDR3 residues: CASSLALGESGGYTF. DNA of the CDR3: TGTGCCAGCAGCTTAGCGTTAGGGGAATCTGGCGGCTACACCTTC.

This chain joins TRBV9 and TRBJ2-7; no clear D. This CDR3 has 15 amino acids. Germline CDR1 reads SGDLS; CDR2 reads YYNGEE. Trimming cost V 1 base and J 4 bases, with 15 bases left between them. This CDR3 reads CASSVTPSGEYEQYF. In DNA form, the CDR3 reads TGTGCCAGCAGCGTAACCCCCTCTGGTGAGTACGAGCAGTACTTC.

The chain joins TRBV9 to TRBJ2-5; 11 nucleotides align to TRBD2. CDR1 is SGDLS, CDR2 YYNGEE, per germline. V trimming: 1 base; J trimming: 4 bases; junction bases outside the gene matches: 3. The CDR3 length is 15 residues. The CDR3 region has the DNA TGTGCCAGCAGCGTACGAGGGACTAGCGGAGAGACCCAGTACTTC. This gives the protein CASSVRGTSGETQYF.